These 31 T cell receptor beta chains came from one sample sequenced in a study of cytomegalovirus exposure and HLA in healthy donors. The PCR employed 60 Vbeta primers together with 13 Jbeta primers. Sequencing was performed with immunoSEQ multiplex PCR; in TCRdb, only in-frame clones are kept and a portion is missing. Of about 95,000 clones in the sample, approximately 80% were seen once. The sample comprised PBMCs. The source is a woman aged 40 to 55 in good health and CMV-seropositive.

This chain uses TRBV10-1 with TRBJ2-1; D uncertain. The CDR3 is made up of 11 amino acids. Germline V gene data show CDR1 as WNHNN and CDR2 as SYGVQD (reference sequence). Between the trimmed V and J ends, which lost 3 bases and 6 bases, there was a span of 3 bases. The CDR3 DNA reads TGCGCCAGCAGTGATAGCAATGAGCAGTTCTTC. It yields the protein CASSDSNEQFF.

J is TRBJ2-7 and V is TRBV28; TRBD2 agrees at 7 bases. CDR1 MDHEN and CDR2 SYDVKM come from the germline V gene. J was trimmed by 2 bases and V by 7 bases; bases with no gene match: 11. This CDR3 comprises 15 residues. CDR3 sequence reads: CASTIGGDGAYEQYF. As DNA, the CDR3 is TGTGCCAGCACCATTGGGGGGGACGGTGCCTACGAGCAGTACTTC.

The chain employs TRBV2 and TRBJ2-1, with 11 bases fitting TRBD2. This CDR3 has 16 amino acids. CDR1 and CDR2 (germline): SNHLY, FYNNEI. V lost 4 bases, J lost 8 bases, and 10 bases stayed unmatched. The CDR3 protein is CASSVLGTSGKDEQFF. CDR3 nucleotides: TGTGCCAGCAGTGTATTGGGGACTAGCGGAAAAGATGAGCAGTTCTTC.

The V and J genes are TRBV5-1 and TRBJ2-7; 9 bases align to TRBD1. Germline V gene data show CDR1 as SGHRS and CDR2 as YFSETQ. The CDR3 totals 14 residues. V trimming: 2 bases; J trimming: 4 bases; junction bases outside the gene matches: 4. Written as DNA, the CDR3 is TGCGCCAGCAGCTTCGGACAGGGGTCTTACGAGCAGTACTTC. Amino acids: CASSFGQGSYEQYF.

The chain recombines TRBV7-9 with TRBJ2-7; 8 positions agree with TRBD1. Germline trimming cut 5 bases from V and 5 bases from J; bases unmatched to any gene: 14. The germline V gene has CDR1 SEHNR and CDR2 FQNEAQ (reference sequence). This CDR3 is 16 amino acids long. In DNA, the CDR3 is TGTGCCAGCAGCCCAAAGGTAGGACAGGGTAGAAACGAGCAGTACTTC. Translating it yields CASSPKVGQGRNEQYF. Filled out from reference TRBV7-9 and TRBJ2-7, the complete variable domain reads DTGVSQNPRHKITKRGQNVTFRCDPISEHNRLYWYRQTLGQGPEFLTYFQNEAQLEKSRLLSDRFSAERPKGSFSTLEIQRTEQGDSAMYLCASSPKVGQGRNEQYFGPGTRLTVT.

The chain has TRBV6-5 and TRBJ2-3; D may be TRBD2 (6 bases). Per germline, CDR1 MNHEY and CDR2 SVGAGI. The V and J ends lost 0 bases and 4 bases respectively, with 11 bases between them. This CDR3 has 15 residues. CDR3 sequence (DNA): TGTGCCAGCAGTTACTCCCCGATAGCGGCAGATACGCAGTATTTT. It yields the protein CASSYSPIAADTQYF.

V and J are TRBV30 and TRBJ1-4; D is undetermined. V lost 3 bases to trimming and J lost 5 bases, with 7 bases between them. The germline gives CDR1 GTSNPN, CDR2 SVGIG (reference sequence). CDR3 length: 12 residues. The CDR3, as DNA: TGTGCCTGGAGCCAGGAAAATGAAAAACTGTTTTTT. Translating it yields CAWSQENEKLFF.

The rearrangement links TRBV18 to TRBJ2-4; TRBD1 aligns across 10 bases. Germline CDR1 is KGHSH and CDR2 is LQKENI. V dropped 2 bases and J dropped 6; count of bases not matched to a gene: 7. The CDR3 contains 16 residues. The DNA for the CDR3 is TGTGCCAGCTCACCAATGATGGACAGGGGGGGAAACATTCAGTACTTC. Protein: CASSPMMDRGGNIQYF.

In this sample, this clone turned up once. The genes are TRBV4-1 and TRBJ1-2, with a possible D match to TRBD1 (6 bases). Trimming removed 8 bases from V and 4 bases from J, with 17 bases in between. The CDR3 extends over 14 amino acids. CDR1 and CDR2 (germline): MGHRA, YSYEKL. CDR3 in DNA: TGCGCCAGCGCGGACCCAAGAGGGGGCTATGGCTACACCTTC. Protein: CASADPRGGYGYTF.

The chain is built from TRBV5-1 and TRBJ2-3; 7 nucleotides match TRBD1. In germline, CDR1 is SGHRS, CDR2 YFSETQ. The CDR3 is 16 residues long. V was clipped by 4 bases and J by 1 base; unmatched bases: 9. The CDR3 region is CASSPIPTGGTDTQYF. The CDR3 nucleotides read TGCGCCAGCAGCCCTATCCCTACAGGGGGCACAGATACGCAGTATTTT.

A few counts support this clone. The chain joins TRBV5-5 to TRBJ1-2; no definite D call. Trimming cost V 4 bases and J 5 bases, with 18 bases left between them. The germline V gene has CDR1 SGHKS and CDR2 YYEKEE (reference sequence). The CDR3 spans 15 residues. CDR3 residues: CASSPVSGAEYGYTF. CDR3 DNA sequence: TGTGCCAGCAGCCCGGTCAGCGGAGCAGAATATGGCTACACCTTC. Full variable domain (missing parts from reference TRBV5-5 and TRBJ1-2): DAGVTQSPTHLIKTRGQQVTLRCSPISGHKSVSWYQQVLGQGPQFIFQYYEKEERGRGNFPDRFSARQFPNYSSELNVNALLLGDSALYLCASSPVSGAEYGYTFGSGTRLTVV.

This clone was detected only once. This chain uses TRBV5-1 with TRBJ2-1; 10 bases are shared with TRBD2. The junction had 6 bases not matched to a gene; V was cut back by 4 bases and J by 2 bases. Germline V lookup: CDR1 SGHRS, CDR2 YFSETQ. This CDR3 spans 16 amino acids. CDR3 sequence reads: CASSLGLAATYNEQFF. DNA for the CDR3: TGCGCCAGCAGCCTCGGACTAGCGGCGACCTACAATGAGCAGTTCTTC.

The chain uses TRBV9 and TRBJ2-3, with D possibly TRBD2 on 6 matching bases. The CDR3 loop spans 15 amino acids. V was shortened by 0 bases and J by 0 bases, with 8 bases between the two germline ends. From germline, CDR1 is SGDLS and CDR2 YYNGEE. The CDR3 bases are TGTGCCAGCAGCGTAGACGGGAGTAGCACAGATACGCAGTATTTT. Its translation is CASSVDGSSTDTQYF.

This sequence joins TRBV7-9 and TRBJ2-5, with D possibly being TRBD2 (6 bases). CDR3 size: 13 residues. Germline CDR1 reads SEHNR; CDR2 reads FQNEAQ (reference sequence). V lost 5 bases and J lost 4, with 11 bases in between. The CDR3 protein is CASSPSGVETQYF. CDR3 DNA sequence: TGTGCCAGCAGCCCTTCGGGAGTAGAGACCCAGTACTTC. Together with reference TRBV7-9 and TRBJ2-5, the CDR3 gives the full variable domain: DTGVSQNPRHKITKRGQNVTFRCDPISEHNRLYWYRQTLGQGPEFLTYFQNEAQLEKSRLLSDRFSAERPKGSFSTLEIQRTEQGDSAMYLCASSPSGVETQYFGPGTRLLVL.

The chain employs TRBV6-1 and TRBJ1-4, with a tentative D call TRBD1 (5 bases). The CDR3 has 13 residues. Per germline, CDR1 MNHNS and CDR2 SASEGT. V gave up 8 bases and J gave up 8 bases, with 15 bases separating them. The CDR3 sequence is CASRFRGGEKLFF. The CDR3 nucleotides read TGTGCCAGCCGATTTAGGGGCGGAGAAAAACTGTTTTTT.

For the CDR3, the DNA is TGTGCCAGCACCTTACGGGGGTACACTGAAGCTTTCTTT. Its protein product is CASTLRGYTEAFF. The chain combines TRBV2 with TRBJ1-1, with D possibly matching TRBD1 (5 bases). The V gene lost 7 bases and the J gene lost 3 bases, with 12 bases spanning the gap. CDR1 and CDR2 from the germline V gene are SNHLY and FYNNEI. This CDR3 is built from 13 residues. The variable domain in full, completed from reference TRBV2 and TRBJ1-1, reads EPEVTQTPSHQVTQMGQEVILRCVPISNHLYFYWYRQILGQKVEFLVSFYNNEISEKSEIFDDQFSVERPDGSNFTLKIRSTKLEDSAMYFCASTLRGYTEAFFGQGTRLTVV.

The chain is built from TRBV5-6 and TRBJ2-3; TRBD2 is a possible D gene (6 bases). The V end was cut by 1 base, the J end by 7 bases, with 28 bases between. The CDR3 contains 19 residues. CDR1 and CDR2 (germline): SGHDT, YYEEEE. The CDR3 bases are TGTGCCAGCAGCTTGTCTGGGACTGTCAATCTTGTTACGAAATATACGCAGTATTTT. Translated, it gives CASSLSGTVNLVTKYTQYF.

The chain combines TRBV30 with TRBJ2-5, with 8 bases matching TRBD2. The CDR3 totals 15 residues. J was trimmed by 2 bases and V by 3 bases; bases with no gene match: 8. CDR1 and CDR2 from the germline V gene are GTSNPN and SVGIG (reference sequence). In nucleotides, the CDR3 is TGTGCCTGGAGGGGACCGGGAGGGGGACAAGAGACCCAGTACTTC. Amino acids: CAWRGPGGGQETQYF.

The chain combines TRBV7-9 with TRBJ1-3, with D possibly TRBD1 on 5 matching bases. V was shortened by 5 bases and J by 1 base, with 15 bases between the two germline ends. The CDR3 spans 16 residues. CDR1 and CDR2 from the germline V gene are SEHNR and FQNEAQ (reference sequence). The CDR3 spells CASSPPRQRSGNTIYF. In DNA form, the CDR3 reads TGTGCCAGCAGCCCGCCGAGACAGAGATCTGGAAACACCATATATTTT.

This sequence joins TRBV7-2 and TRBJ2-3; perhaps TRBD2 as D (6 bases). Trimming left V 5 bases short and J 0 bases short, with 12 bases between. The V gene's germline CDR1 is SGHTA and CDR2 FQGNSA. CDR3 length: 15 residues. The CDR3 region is CASSASGYSTDTQYF. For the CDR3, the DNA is TGTGCCAGCAGCGCCAGCGGGTATAGCACAGATACGCAGTATTTT.

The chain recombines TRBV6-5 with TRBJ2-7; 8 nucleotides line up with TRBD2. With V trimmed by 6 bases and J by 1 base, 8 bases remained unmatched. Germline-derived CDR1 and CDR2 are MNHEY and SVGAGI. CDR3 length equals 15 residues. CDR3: CASRREASRSYEQYF. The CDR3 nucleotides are TGTGCCAGCAGGCGGGAGGCTTCCCGTTCCTACGAGCAGTACTTC.

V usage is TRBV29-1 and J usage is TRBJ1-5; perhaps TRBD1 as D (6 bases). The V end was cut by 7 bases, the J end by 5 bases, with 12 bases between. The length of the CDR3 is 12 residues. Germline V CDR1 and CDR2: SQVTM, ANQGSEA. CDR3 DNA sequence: TGCAGCGCCCGGGACATCGATCAGCCCCAGCATTTT. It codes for CSARDIDQPQHF.

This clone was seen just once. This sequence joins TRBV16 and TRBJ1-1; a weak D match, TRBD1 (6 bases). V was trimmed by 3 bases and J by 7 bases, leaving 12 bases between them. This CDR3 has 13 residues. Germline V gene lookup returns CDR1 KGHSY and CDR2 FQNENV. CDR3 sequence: CASSQTTGSEAFF. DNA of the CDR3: TGTGCCAGCAGCCAGACAACAGGGAGTGAAGCTTTCTTT.

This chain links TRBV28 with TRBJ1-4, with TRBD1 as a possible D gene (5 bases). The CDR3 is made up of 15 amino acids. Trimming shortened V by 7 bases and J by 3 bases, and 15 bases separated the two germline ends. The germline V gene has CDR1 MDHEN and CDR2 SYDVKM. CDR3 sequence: CASTRPGKSNEKLFF. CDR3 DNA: TGTGCCAGCACCCGTCCAGGGAAGTCTAATGAAAAACTGTTTTTT.

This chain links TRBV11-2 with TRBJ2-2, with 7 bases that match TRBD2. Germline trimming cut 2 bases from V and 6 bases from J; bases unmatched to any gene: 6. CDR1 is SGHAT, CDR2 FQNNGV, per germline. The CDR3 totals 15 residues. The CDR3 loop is CASSLNAGVPGELFF. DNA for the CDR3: TGTGCCAGCAGCTTAAACGCGGGAGTCCCCGGGGAGCTGTTTTTT.

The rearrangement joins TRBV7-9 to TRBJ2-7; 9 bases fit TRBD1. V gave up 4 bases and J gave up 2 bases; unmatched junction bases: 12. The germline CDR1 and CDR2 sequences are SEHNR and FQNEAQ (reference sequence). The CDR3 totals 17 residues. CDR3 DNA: TGTGCCAGCAGCTCACTCCTCGGGACAGGGCAAACCTACGAGCAGTACTTC. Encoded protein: CASSSLLGTGQTYEQYF.

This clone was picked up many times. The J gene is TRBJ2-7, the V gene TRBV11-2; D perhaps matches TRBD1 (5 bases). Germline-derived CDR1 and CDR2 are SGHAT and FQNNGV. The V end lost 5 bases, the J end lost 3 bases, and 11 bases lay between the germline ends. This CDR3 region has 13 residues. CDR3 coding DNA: TGTGCCAGCAGCCCCCTAGACAGCTACGAGCAGTACTTC. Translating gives CASSPLDSYEQYF.

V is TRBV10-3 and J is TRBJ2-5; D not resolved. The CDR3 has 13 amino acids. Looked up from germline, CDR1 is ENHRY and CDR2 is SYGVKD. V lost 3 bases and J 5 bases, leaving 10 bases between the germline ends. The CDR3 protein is CAISEYRTETQYF. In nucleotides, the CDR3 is TGTGCCATCAGTGAATACAGAACCGAGACCCAGTACTTC.

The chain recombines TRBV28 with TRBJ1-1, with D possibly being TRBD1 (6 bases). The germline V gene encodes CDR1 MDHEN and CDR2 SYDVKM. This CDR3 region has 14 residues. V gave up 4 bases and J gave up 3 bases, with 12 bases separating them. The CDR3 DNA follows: TGTGCCAGCAGTTCGGGTCAGGGGTACACTGAAGCTTTCTTT. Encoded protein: CASSSGQGYTEAFF.

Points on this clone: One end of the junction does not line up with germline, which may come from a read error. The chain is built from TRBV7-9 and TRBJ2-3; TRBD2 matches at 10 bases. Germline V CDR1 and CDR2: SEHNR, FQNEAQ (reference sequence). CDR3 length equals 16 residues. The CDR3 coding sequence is TGTTCCAGCAGCTCCCCGCGGCTAGCGGGAGTCCATACGCAGTATTTT. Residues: CSSSSPRLAGVHTQYF. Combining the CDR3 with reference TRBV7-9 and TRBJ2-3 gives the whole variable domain DTGVSQNPRHKITKRGQNVTFRCDPISEHNRLYWYRQTLGQGPEFLTYFQNEAQLEKSRLLSDRFSAERPKGSFSTLEIQRTEQGDSAMYLCSSSSPRLAGVHTQYFGPGTRLTVL.

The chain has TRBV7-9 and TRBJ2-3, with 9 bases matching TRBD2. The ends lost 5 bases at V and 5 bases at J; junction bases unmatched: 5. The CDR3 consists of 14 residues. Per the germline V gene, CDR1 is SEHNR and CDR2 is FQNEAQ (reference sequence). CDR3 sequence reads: CASSRAGGEDTQYF. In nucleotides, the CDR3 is TGTGCCAGCAGCCGGGCGGGAGGGGAAGATACGCAGTATTTT.